A single sample is the source of the 30 T cell receptor beta chains below, sequenced in a study of identical twins. Using its own MiXCR run on the 5' RACE reads, TCRdb lists one record per CDR3 protein. The sample lists over 600,000 distinct CDR3 sequences, around 20% seen once, with 4% to 4.5% in the top ten. This sample also belongs to another study, concerning T cells expressing NK-cell markers.

The material sequenced was PBMCs. The receptors here all came from a young woman in good health.

This clonotype was counted many times. The chain recombines TRBV20-1 with TRBJ2-2, with 10 bases lining up with TRBD2. The CDR3 sequence is 14 residues long. Germline loops: CDR1 DFQATT, CDR2 SNEGSKA (reference sequence). V lost 6 bases, J lost 11 bases, and 12 bases stayed unmatched. The DNA for the CDR3 is TGCAGTGCGAAGAGCGGGAGGGCATCGGGAGAGCTGTTTTTT. Translating it yields CSAKSGRASGELFF.

In regard to this clonotype: Here the CDR3 omits its conserved ending phenylalanine or tryptophan, so a read error is the likely source. The chain is built from TRBV12-3 or TRBV12-4 and TRBJ2-5, with D unclear. The CDR3 spans 14 residues. Trimming cost V 3 bases and J 4 bases, with 12 bases left between them. CDR3 in amino acids: CASSFHGLGETQYC. As DNA, the CDR3 is TGTGCCAGCAGTTTTCACGGGCTGGGAGAGACCCAGTACTGC.

The genes are TRBV20-1 and TRBJ2-1; 12 nucleotides line up with TRBD2. The germline V gene has CDR1 DFQATT and CDR2 SNEGSKA (reference sequence). V lost 3 bases to trimming and J lost 8 bases; unmatched junction nucleotides: 14. CDR3 length: 17 amino acids. In DNA, the CDR3 is TGCAGTGCTAGTGAACGTGAGACTAGCGGGAGTGTTGATGAGCAGTTCTTC. Its translation: CSASERETSGSVDEQFF.

Only a few counts were recorded for this clonotype. The V and J genes are TRBV24-1 and TRBJ2-1; perhaps TRBD2 as D (6 bases). The CDR3 is made up of 13 amino acids. The V end lost 10 bases, the J end lost 7 bases, and 16 bases lay between the germline ends. Germline CDR1 KGHDR, CDR2 SFDVKD. Here the CDR3 reads CATGGDGGNEQFF. As DNA, the CDR3 is TGTGCCACAGGCGGAGACGGGGGAAATGAGCAGTTCTTC.

The CDR3 DNA sequence: TGTGCCAGCAGCCACGGGACTAGTACTGAGCAGTTCTTC. Protein: CASSHGTSTEQFF. V and J are TRBV3-1 and TRBJ2-1, with TRBD2 matching 8 bases. The CDR3 runs to 13 residues. Germline V gene lookup returns CDR1 LGHDT and CDR2 YNNKEL (reference sequence). V lost 3 bases to trimming and J lost 9 bases; unmatched junction nucleotides: 4.

This clonotype was recorded at least ten times. The V call is TRBV7-8, the J call TRBJ2-2, with D unclear. V was cut by 1 base and J by 6 bases, with 3 bases left in between. Germline V gene data show CDR1 as SGHVS and CDR2 as FQNEAQ. This CDR3 has 12 residues. In DNA, the CDR3 is TGTGCCAGCAGCTTAGAACCCGGGGAGCTGTTTTTT. It specifies CASSLEPGELFF.

This clonotype was observed a few times. The chain has TRBV20-1 and TRBJ2-3; no reliable D call. The germline V gene has CDR1 DFQATT and CDR2 SNEGSKA (reference sequence). This CDR3 contains 12 residues. The V gene lost 2 bases and the J gene lost 4 bases, with 7 bases spanning the gap. The CDR3 here is CSARLGPDTQYF. The DNA of the CDR3 is TGCAGTGCTAGATTAGGGCCAGATACGCAGTATTTT.

The rearrangement links TRBV5-1 to TRBJ2-3; D may match TRBD1 or TRBD2 (6 bases each). Germline CDR1 and CDR2: SGHRS and YFSETQ. The CDR3 loop spans 15 amino acids. Trimming stripped 4 bases from V and 4 bases from J, with 16 bases between. The CDR3 DNA follows: TGCGCCAGCAGCCCGCGCCGGGGGCCGTCAGATACGCAGTATTTT. Amino acids: CASSPRRGPSDTQYF.

This clonotype appeared many times. The genes are TRBV7-2 and TRBJ2-3; D gene unclear. CDR1 and CDR2 (germline): SGHTA, FQGNSA. The V end was cut by 8 bases, the J end by 0 bases, with 15 bases between. The CDR3 consists of 15 residues. This chain's CDR3 is CASGGRLTSTDTQYF. The CDR3 bases are TGTGCCAGCGGCGGACGCCTTACTAGCACAGATACGCAGTATTTT.

V is TRBV13 and J is TRBJ2-3, with D unclear. The CDR3 covers 14 residues. Germline V CDR1 and CDR2: PRHDT, FYEKMQ (reference sequence). Trimming stripped 4 bases from V and 1 base from J, with 9 bases between. This CDR3 is CASSSRVGTDTQYF. CDR3 DNA sequence: TGTGCCAGCAGCTCCCGCGTTGGCACAGATACGCAGTATTTT. Looking up the rest from reference TRBV13 and TRBJ2-3 gives the full variable domain: AAGVIQSPRHLIKEKRETATLKCYPIPRHDTVYWYQQGPGQDPQFLISFYEKMQSDKGSIPDRFSAQQFSDYHSELNMSSLELGDSALYFCASSSRVGTDTQYFGPGTRLTVL.

This clonotype was observed at least ten times. The rearrangement links TRBV10-3 to TRBJ2-5, with a tentative D call TRBD1 (5 bases). The CDR3 length is 13 residues. Per germline, CDR1 ENHRY and CDR2 SYGVKD. V was shortened by 3 bases and J by 5 bases, with 10 bases between the two germline ends. The DNA of the CDR3 is TGTGCCATCAGTGATCAGGGCAGGGAGACCCAGTACTTC. It specifies CAISDQGRETQYF.

This clonotype was observed a few times. The chain employs TRBV6-1 and TRBJ2-7; 12 bases align to TRBD1. CDR1 is MNHNS and CDR2 is SASEGT in the germline V gene. The CDR3 has 15 amino acids. After removal of 6 bases from V and 7 bases from J, the junction contained 10 bases not matched to a gene. In DNA, the CDR3 is TGTGCCAGCAGGGAACCGGGACAGGGGGCGCTTGAGCAGTACTTC. Translation gives CASREPGQGALEQYF.

This clonotype was observed a few times. The chain links TRBV7-9 to TRBJ2-4, with TRBD1 matching 9 bases. V was clipped by 5 bases and J by 3 bases; unmatched bases: 8. Germline CDR1 reads SEHNR; CDR2 reads FQNEAQ (reference sequence). This CDR3 has 16 residues. In DNA, the CDR3 is TGTGCCAGCAGCGTCGGGACAGGGAAAGGCAAAAACATTCAGTACTTC. This sequence encodes CASSVGTGKGKNIQYF.

Only a few counts were recorded for this clonotype. This rearrangement joins TRBV12-3 or TRBV12-4 to TRBJ2-3; 9 nucleotides agree with TRBD2. CDR3 size: 16 residues. V trimming: 4 bases; J trimming: 3 bases; junction bases outside the gene matches: 8. This chain's CDR3 is CASSSRGRAETDTQYF. CDR3 sequence (DNA): TGTGCCAGCAGTTCACGCGGGAGGGCCGAGACAGATACGCAGTATTTT.

This clonotype was observed a handful of times. The chain carries TRBV12-3 or TRBV12-4 and TRBJ1-1; 7 bases align to TRBD1. With 7 bases clipped from V and 12 bases from J, the junction kept 5 bases outside the gene matches. The CDR3 is 10 amino acids. The CDR3 protein is CASKGQTTFF. For the CDR3, the DNA is TGTGCCAGCAAGGGACAGACGACTTTCTTT.

The chain links TRBV30 to TRBJ1-1; D is possibly TRBD1 (5 bases). Germline values: CDR1 GTSNPN, CDR2 SVGIG (reference sequence). Trimming removed 3 bases from V and 5 bases from J, with 13 bases in between. The CDR3 runs to 13 residues. The CDR3 is CAWSRVGWTEAFF. The CDR3 bases are TGTGCCTGGAGCAGGGTAGGATGGACTGAAGCTTTCTTT.

This chain connects TRBV27 to TRBJ2-3; D assignment may be TRBD1 or TRBD2 (6 bases each). The V end lost 2 bases, the J end lost 8 bases, and 14 bases lay between the germline ends. The germline V gene encodes CDR1 MNHEY and CDR2 SMNVEV (reference sequence). CDR3 length: 14 amino acids. The CDR3 DNA follows: TGTGCCAGCAGTTTAGGAGGGGGAGAGAGTACGCAGTATTTT. Amino acids: CASSLGGGESTQYF.

V is TRBV29-1 and J is TRBJ2-2; D might be TRBD1 (5 bases). Germline lookup yields CDR1 SQVTM and CDR2 ANQGSEA. There are 12 residues in the CDR3. The V gene lost 4 bases and the J gene lost 6 bases, with 9 bases spanning the gap. The CDR3 DNA reads as TGCAGCGTTGGCAGGGCCCCCGGGGAGCTGTTTTTT. Its translation: CSVGRAPGELFF.

The chain combines TRBV21-1 with TRBJ2-4; TRBD1 is taken as the D call from the table, unchecked against the DNA. TRBV21-1 is marked as a pseudogene. The CDR3 is 19 residues long. The CDR3 protein is CASSKNGTANQIAKNIQYF. The CDR3 DNA is TGTGCCAGCAGCAAAAACGGGACAGCCAACCAGATAGCCAAAAACATTCAGTACTTC.

The rearrangement links TRBV24-1 to TRBJ2-1; TRBD2 matches at 10 bases. The CDR3 length is 18 residues. J was trimmed by 7 bases and V by 3 bases; bases with no gene match: 14. The germline gives CDR1 KGHDR, CDR2 SFDVKD. Here the CDR3 reads CATSDLASGRPEVNEQFF. The CDR3 DNA sequence: TGTGCCACCAGTGATCTTGCTAGCGGGAGACCAGAGGTAAATGAGCAGTTCTTC.

This clonotype was observed many times. CDR3 sequence: CSAATYDRVNNEQFF. The DNA of the CDR3 is TGCAGTGCTGCCACATACGACAGGGTGAACAATGAGCAGTTCTTC. This chain connects TRBV20-1 to TRBJ2-1, with TRBD1 identical over 7 bases. Germline V gene sequence: CDR1 DFQATT, CDR2 SNEGSKA (reference sequence). The CDR3 has 15 residues. V trimming: 5 bases; J trimming: 5 bases; junction bases outside the gene matches: 12.

This clonotype showed up just a few times. The chain carries TRBV7-3 and TRBJ2-5; the match to TRBD2 covers 11 bases. Germline V gene data show CDR1 as SGHTA and CDR2 as FQGTGA. The CDR3 contains 15 residues. V lost 0 bases and J lost 3; bases outside the gene matches: 0. CDR3 nucleotides: TGTGCCAGCAGCTTAACGGGACTAGCGGAAGAGACCCAGTACTTC. Its translation is CASSLTGLAEETQYF.

This chain uses TRBV7-9 with TRBJ2-7, with D tentatively TRBD2 (5 bases). The CDR3 length is 13 residues. Trimming took 5 bases from V and 2 from J, leaving 10 bases between them. Per germline, CDR1 SEHNR and CDR2 FQNEAQ (reference sequence). The chain's CDR3 is CASSPPGTYEQYF. In DNA form, the CDR3 reads TGTGCCAGCAGCCCGCCGGGGACCTACGAGCAGTACTTC.

In its sample, this clonotype was seen a few times. V usage is TRBV20-1 and J usage is TRBJ2-5; 10 bases line up with TRBD2. Germline trimming cut 0 bases from V and 5 bases from J; bases unmatched to any gene: 12. From germline, CDR1 is DFQATT and CDR2 SNEGSKA (reference sequence). CDR3 length equals 17 residues. CDR3 bases: TGCAGTGCTAGAGATTCCCTCCTAGCGGGGGAGTGGGAGACCCAGTACTTC. This codes for CSARDSLLAGEWETQYF.

The chain carries TRBV27 and TRBJ2-1; 7 positions agree with TRBD1. With V trimmed by 4 bases and J by 9 bases, 6 bases remained unmatched. Looked up from germline, CDR1 is MNHEY and CDR2 is SMNVEV (reference sequence). CDR3 size: 13 residues. CDR3 loop: CASSSEQGIEQFF. The CDR3 DNA reads as TGTGCCAGCAGTTCAGAACAGGGGATTGAGCAGTTCTTC.

This clonotype has a handful of counts. V and J are TRBV25-1 and TRBJ2-1; TRBD2 aligns across 7 bases. CDR1 is MGHDK and CDR2 is SYGVNS in the germline V gene. This CDR3 region has 15 residues. The ends lost 5 bases at V and 2 bases at J; junction bases unmatched: 6. CDR3 sequence: CASSLPGGPYNEQFF. In nucleotides, the CDR3 is TGTGCCAGCAGTCTCCCGGGAGGACCCTACAATGAGCAGTTCTTC.

The chain combines TRBV5-1 with TRBJ2-7; 10 bases are a match to TRBD1. CDR1 and CDR2 (germline): SGHRS, YFSETQ. The CDR3 runs to 14 residues. The V gene end was trimmed by 5 bases and the J gene end by 6 bases; junction bases not matched to a gene: 8. The CDR3 sequence is CASSSGTGEGEQYF. CDR3 sequence (DNA): TGCGCCAGCAGTTCCGGGACAGGGGAGGGCGAGCAGTACTTC.

The rearrangement links TRBV12-3 or TRBV12-4 to TRBJ2-7, with D unclear. Trimming stripped 6 bases from V and 3 bases from J, with 9 bases between. The CDR3 is 12 residues long. CDR3 sequence reads: CASSDIGYEQYF. DNA for the CDR3: TGTGCCAGCAGCGACATTGGCTACGAGCAGTACTTC.

The chain carries TRBV29-1 and TRBJ2-1; 8 bases agree with TRBD2. Looked up from germline, CDR1 is SQVTM and CDR2 is ANQGSEA. This CDR3 contains 13 residues. The V gene end was trimmed by 2 bases and the J gene end by 6 bases; junction bases not matched to a gene: 3. CDR3: CSVEPGTSNEQFF. The CDR3 region has the DNA TGCAGCGTTGAACCCGGGACTAGCAATGAGCAGTTCTTC.

This clonotype has only a few counts. The chain has TRBV29-1 and TRBJ1-1; D remains unclear. V was clipped by 3 bases and J by 6 bases, with 8 bases between them. Germline V gene sequence: CDR1 SQVTM, CDR2 ANQGSEA. The CDR3 extends over 11 amino acids. The CDR3 nucleotides are TGCAGCGTTGATGTCCCCTCTGAAGCTTTCTTT. It encodes CSVDVPSEAFF.